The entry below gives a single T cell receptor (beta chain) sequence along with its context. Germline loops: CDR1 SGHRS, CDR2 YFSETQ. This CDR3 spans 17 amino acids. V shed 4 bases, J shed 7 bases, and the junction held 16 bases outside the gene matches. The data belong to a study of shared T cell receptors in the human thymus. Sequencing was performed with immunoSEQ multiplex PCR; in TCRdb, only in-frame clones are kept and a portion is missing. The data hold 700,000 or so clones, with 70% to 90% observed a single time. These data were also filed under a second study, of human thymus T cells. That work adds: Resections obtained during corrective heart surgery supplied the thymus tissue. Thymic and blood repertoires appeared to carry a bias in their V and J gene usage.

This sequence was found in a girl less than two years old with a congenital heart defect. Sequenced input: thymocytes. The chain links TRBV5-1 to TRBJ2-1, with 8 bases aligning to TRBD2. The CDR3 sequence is CASSVAGLREGGNEQFF. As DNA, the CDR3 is TGCGCCAGCAGCGTAGCGGGACTTCGGGAAGGGGGGAATGAGCAGTTCTTC. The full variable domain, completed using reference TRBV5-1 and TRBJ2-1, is KAGVTQTPRYLIKTRGQQVTLSCSPISGHRSVSWYQQTPGQGLQFLFEYFSETQRNKGNFPGRFSGRQFSNSRSEMNVSTLELGDSALYLCASSVAGLREGGNEQFFGPGTRLTVL.